This T cell receptor beta chain was identified in a study of technical replicates of blood from a few donors. Measured with immunoSEQ multiplex PCR; TCRdb has only the in-frame clones, and not every one. Of more than 65,000 clones in the sample, approximately 97% were seen once. Trimming removed 4 bases from V and 8 bases from J; junction bases left unmatched: 6. The CDR3 has 14 amino acids. Germline lookup yields CDR1 MNHEY and CDR2 SVGAGI. The rearrangement joins TRBV6-5 to TRBJ2-2; 8 nucleotides line up with TRBD2. The specimen sequenced was T cells isolated from PBMCs. The receptor's source is a human donor in good health. CDR3 residues: CASSWGTSAGELFF. The DNA of the CDR3 is TGTGCCAGCAGTTGGGGGACTAGTGCGGGGGAGCTGTTTTTT.